Listed below are T cell receptor beta chains from one sample, sequenced in a study of cytomegalovirus exposure and HLA in healthy donors. Sequenced by immunoSEQ multiplex PCR; TCRdb stores in-frame clones only, minus some. The sample carries 200,000 to 250,000 clones, 60% to 80% recorded once. The sequencing sample was made of PBMCs. Receptors originate from a woman in her thirties in good health and CMV-seronegative. Both conserved end residues are part of each CDR3. D genes are given only for firm matches. Expanded clones are given a class, and other clones once, few, many or no size at all.

clone_size,v_call,j_call,d_call,cdr3_nt,cdr3_aa
-,TRBV5-1,TRBJ2-7,-,TGCGCCAGCAGCCCTGGGCAGACCTACGAGCAGTACTTC,CASSPGQTYEQYF
-,TRBV5-4,TRBJ1-1,-,TGTGCCAGCAGCTTGTCACGCACCTCGGGTGCTGAAGCTTTCTTT,CASSLSRTSGAEAFF
-,TRBV6-6,TRBJ2-3,-,TGTGCCAGCAGTCGGGAGTCCAGGCCAGATACGCAGTATTTT,CASSRESRPDTQYF
once,TRBV6-5,TRBJ1-1,-,TGTGCCAGCAGTTTGGAGGGTGATACTGAAGCTTTCTTT,CASSLEGDTEAFF
-,TRBV2,TRBJ1-1,-,TGTGCCAGCAGATCCCAGGTGAACACTGAAGCTTTCTTT,CASRSQVNTEAFF
-,TRBV6-5,TRBJ2-5,-,TGTGCCAGCAGTACTCTAGCATCAGAGACCCAGTACTTC,CASSTLASETQYF
-,TRBV7-3,TRBJ1-1,TRBD1,TGTGCCAGCAGCGTGACAGGGGCTAACACTGAAGCTTTCTTT,CASSVTGANTEAFF
-,TRBV7-3,TRBJ1-2,-,TGTGCCAGCAGTTCAACCGGCGGCTATGGCTACACCTTC,CASSSTGGYGYTF
-,TRBV6-6,TRBJ1-5,-,TGTGCCAGCAGTCTTAACCCAGGGAAGTCCGGTCAGCCCCAGCATTTT,CASSLNPGKSGQPQHF
-,TRBV11-2,TRBJ1-2,-,TGTGCCAGCAGCTTACTTTCCGGGGGCTACACCTTC,CASSLLSGGYTF
-,TRBV4-1,TRBJ2-7,-,TGCGCCAGCAGCCAAGTACCCCGGGCTGACTACGAGCAGTACTTC,CASSQVPRADYEQYF
-,TRBV21-1,TRBJ2-3,-,TGTGCCAGCAGCAAGGAGACTAGCGGGAGGATAGATACGCAGTATTTT,CASSKETSGRIDTQYF
-,TRBV9,TRBJ2-2,-,TGTGCCAGCAGCGCCGGGGGGCGGAACACCGGGGAGCTGTTTTTT,CASSAGGRNTGELFF
few,TRBV9,TRBJ2-5,-,TGTGCCAGCAGCGTAGATAGGGGTGGTGAAGAGACCCAGTACTTC,CASSVDRGGEETQYF
-,TRBV11-2,TRBJ1-4,-,TGTGCCAGCAGCCTCTTGACAGTAGAAAAACTGTTTTTT,CASSLLTVEKLFF
-,TRBV5-1,TRBJ2-7,-,TGCGCCAGCAGCTTGGTTTCCAGTTACTACGAGCAGTACTTC,CASSLVSSYYEQYF
-,TRBV9,TRBJ2-7,TRBD2,TGTGCCAGCAGCGCGGGACTAGCGGTCTCCTACGAGCAGTACTTC,CASSAGLAVSYEQYF
once,TRBV11-3,TRBJ1-1,-,TGTGCCAGCAGCTTACAGGGACAAGAAGCTTTCTTT,CASSLQGQEAFF
-,TRBV30,TRBJ1-3,-,TGTGCCTGGAGCGAAGGACTCCTCTCTGGAAACACCATATATTTT,CAWSEGLLSGNTIYF
-,TRBV9,TRBJ2-7,TRBD2,TGTGCCAGCAGCTCGGGGACTAGCAGGTACGAGCAGTACTTC,CASSSGTSRYEQYF
-,TRBV6-5,TRBJ2-7,TRBD1,TGTGCCAGCAGTTTGGGGACAGCCTACGAGCAGTACTTC,CASSLGTAYEQYF
-,TRBV29-1,TRBJ2-1,-,TGCAGCGTTGAAAGGGGAAGCTCCTACAATGAGCAGTTCTTC,CSVERGSSYNEQFF
-,TRBV9,TRBJ2-7,-,TGTGCCAGCAGCGTAGAGGGGGTAGCAGAGGAGCAGTACTTC,CASSVEGVAEEQYF
-,TRBV7-6,TRBJ2-3,TRBD2,TGTGCCAGCAGCTTGCGGGAGGGCCTCGGGGATACGCAGTATTTT,CASSLREGLGDTQYF